Detailed here is one T cell receptor beta chain. This record belongs to a study of blood T cell repertoires in COVID-19. V shed 2 bases and J shed 7 bases, with 9 bases lying between them. Germline CDR1 is MNHNY and CDR2 is SVGAGI (reference sequence). This CDR3 spans 14 amino acids. Followed longitudinally, the Seattle patients had been enrolled during active infection. Study processing details: How many nucleated cells were present was estimated from reference gene primer amplification. Some clones are missing from TCRdb's copy, which holds only in-frame ones; the method was immunoSEQ multiplex PCR. The V and J calls and the clone size are those of that table, but D and trimming were determined from the DNA. The sample carries a few hundred thousand clones, 90% recorded once.

The TCR sequence derives from a woman aged 55-70 years with COVID-19, enrolled during active disease. Input material: peripheral blood. V gene TRBV6-6 combines with J gene TRBJ1-6; the D is unclear. The CDR3 coding sequence is TGTGCCAGCAGTTACATGGAACAGAATTCACCCCTCCACTTT. Translated, it gives CASSYMEQNSPLHF.